Here is one T cell receptor (beta chain) with its context. These data are taken from a study of OX40 agonist ivuxolimab in advanced cancers. Excluded were patients having autoimmune disease history or systemic immunosuppression. The CDR3 runs 14 residues. Losses at the gene ends were 4 bases for V and 6 bases for J; bases not matched to a gene: 4. Germline V lookup: CDR1 SGHKS, CDR2 YYEKEE (reference sequence). The protocol was immunoSEQ multiplex PCR, while the TCRdb copy is restricted to in-frame clones and leaves out a portion. The sample consists of about 67,000 clones, approximately 85% of them appearing once.

The sequence was collected from an adult with an advanced solid tumor such as melanoma, head and neck, liver or kidney cancer. V usage is TRBV5-5 and J usage is TRBJ1-5; TRBD1 matches at 10 bases. The sequencing here drew on CD4+ or CD8+ T cells sorted from blood, taken in a trial of the OX40 agonist ivuxolimab. The CDR3 protein is CASSPDRGLQPQHF. The CDR3 DNA reads as TGTGCCAGCAGCCCCGACAGGGGGCTTCAGCCCCAGCATTTT.